This T cell receptor beta chain was recorded in a study of T cell responses to AZD1222 COVID-19 vaccine. Clones were read by immunoSEQ multiplex PCR, and TCRdb kept only the in-frame ones, dropping some. This repertoire shows 140,000 to 150,000 clones, 90% to 95% found once; its top ten account for 1.1% to 1.5%. As regards this clone: Antigen: not known.

Study-level findings and limits: Baseline seropositivity occurred in only a handful of AZD1222 recipients. Donors skewed white British and female; clonal diversity was possibly underestimated.

Trimming pared 6 bases from V and 4 bases from J, leaving 18 bases between. CDR3 length: 15 residues. The germline V gene encodes CDR1 MNHEY and CDR2 SVGAGI. This TCR was sampled from an adult in good health. Here the sequenced sample was peripheral blood, taken on day 0 of AZD1222 vaccination. The rearrangement uses TRBV6-5 and TRBJ1-1; D is ambiguous. CDR3 in amino acids: CASSPGRFLVTEAFF. For the CDR3, the DNA is TGTGCCAGCAGCCCAGGTCGGTTCTTGGTCACTGAAGCTTTCTTT.